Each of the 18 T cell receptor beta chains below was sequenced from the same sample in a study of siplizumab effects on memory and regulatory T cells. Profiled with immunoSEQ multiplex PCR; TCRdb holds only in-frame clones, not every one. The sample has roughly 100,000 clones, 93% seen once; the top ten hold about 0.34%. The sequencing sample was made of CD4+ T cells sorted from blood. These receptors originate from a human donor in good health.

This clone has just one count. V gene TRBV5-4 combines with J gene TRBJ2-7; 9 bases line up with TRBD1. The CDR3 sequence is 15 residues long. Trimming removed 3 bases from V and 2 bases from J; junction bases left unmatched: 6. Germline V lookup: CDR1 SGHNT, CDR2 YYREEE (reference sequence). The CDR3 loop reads CASSWGGQGPYEQYF. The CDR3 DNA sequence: TGTGCCAGCAGCTGGGGGGGACAGGGCCCCTACGAGCAGTACTTC.

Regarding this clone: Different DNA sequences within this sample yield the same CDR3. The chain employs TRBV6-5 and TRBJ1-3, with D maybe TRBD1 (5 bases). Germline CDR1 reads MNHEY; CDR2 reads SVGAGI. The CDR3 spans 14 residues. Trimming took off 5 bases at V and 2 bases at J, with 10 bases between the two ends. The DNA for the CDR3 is TGTGCCAGCAGTCTCCAGGGTGCTGGAAACACCATATATTTT. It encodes CASSLQGAGNTIYF.

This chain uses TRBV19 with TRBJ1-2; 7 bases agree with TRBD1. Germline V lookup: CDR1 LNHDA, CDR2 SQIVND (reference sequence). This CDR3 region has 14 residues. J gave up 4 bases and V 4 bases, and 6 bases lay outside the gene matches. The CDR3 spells CASSREGAGYGYTF. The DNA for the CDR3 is TGTGCCAGTAGTAGGGAGGGGGCTGGCTATGGCTACACCTTC.

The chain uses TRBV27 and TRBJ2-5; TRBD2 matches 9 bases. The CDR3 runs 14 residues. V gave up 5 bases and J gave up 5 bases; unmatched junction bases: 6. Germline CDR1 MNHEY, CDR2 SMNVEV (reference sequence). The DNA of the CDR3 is TGTGCCAGCAGTGTAATAGCGGGAGCTGAGACCCAGTACTTC. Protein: CASSVIAGAETQYF.

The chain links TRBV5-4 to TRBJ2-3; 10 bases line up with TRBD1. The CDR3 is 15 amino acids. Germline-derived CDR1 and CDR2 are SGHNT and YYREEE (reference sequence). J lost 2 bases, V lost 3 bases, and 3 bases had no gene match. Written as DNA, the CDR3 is TGTGCCAGCAGCTGGGGACAGGGGTTCACAGATACGCAGTATTTT. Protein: CASSWGQGFTDTQYF.

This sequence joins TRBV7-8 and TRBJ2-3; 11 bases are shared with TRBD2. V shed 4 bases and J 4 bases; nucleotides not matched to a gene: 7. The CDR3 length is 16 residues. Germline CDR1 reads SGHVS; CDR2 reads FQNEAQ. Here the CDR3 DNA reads TGTGCCAGCAGCTCCCGGACTAGCGGGCTTCCAGATACGCAGTATTTT. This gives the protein CASSSRTSGLPDTQYF. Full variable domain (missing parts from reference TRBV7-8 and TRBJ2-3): GAGVSQSPRYKVAKRGQDVALRCDPISGHVSLFWYQQALGQGPEFLTYFQNEAQLDKSGLPSDRFFAERPEGSVSTLKIQRTQQEDSAVYLCASSSRTSGLPDTQYFGPGTRLTVL.

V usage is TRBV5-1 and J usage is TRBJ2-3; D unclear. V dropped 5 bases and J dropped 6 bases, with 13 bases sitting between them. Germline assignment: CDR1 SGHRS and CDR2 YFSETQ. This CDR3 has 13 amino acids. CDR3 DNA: TGCGCCAGCAGGGTCGGCAGGCTCGATACGCAGTATTTT. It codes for CASRVGRLDTQYF.

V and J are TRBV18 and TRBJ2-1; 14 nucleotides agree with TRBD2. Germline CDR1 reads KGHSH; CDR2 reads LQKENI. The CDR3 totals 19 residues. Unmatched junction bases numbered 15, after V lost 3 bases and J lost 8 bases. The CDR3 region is CASSPRPGLAGVGSDEQFF. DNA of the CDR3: TGTGCCAGCTCACCCCGGCCGGGACTAGCGGGAGTAGGGTCGGATGAGCAGTTCTTC.

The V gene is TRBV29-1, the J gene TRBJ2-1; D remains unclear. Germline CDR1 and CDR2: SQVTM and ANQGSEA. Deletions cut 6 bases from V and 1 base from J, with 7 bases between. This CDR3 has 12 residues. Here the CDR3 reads CSVLGSYNEQFF. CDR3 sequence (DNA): TGCAGCGTCCTTGGATCCTACAATGAGCAGTTCTTC.

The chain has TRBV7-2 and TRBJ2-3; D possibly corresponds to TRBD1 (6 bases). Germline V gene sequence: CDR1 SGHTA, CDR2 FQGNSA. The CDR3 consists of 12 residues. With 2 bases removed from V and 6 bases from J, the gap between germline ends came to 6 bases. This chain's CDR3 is CASSLQGDTQYF. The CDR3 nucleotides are TGTGCCAGCAGCTTACAGGGGGATACGCAGTATTTT.

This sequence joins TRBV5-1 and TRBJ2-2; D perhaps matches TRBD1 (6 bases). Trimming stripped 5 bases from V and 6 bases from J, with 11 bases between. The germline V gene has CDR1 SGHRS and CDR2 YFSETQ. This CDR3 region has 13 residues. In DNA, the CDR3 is TGCGCCAGCAGATCTACAGGGTCCGGGGAGCTGTTTTTT. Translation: CASRSTGSGELFF.

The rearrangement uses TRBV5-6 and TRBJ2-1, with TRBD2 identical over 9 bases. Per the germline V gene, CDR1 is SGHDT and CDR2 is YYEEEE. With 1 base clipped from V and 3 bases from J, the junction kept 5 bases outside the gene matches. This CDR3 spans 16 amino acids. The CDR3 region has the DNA TGTGCCAGCAGCTTGTCGAGGACTAGCGTCTACAATGAGCAGTTCTTC. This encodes CASSLSRTSVYNEQFF.

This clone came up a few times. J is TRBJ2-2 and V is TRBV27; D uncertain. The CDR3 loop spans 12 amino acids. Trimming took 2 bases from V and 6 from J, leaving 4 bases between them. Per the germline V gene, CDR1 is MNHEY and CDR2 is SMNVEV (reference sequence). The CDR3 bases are TGTGCCAGCAGTTTACAGTCCGGGGAGCTGTTTTTT. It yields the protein CASSLQSGELFF.

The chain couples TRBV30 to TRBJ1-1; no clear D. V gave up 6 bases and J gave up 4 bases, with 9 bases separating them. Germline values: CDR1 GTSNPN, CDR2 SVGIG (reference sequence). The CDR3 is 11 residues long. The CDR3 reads CACVRRTEAFF. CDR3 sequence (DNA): TGTGCCTGCGTTCGGCGCACTGAAGCTTTCTTT.

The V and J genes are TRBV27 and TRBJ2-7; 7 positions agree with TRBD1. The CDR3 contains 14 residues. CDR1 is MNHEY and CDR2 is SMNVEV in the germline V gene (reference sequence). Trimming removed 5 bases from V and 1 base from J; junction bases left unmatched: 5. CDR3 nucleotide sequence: TGTGCCAGCAGTGTGACAGGGCCTTCCTACGAGCAGTACTTC. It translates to CASSVTGPSYEQYF.

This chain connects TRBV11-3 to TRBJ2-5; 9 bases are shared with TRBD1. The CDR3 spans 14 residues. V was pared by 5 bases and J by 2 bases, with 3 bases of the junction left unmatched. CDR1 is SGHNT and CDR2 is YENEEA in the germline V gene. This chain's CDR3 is CASSRTGVQETQYF. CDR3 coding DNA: TGTGCCAGCAGCCGGACAGGGGTACAAGAGACCCAGTACTTC. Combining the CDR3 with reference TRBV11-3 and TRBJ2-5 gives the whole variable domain EAGVVQSPRYKIIEKKQPVAFWCNPISGHNTLYWYLQNLGQGPELLIRYENEEAVDDSQLPKDRFSAERLKGVDSTLKIQPAELGDSAVYLCASSRTGVQETQYFGPGTRLLVL.

The CDR3 DNA follows: TGTGCCAGCAGCGCAGCAGGGATGGGGGAGCTGTTTTTT. It translates to CASSAAGMGELFF. The chain is built from TRBV7-6 and TRBJ2-2; D might be TRBD1 (5 bases). Germline-derived CDR1 and CDR2 are SGHVS and FNYEAQ. Between the trimmed V and J ends, which lost 5 bases and 8 bases, there was a span of 12 bases. The CDR3 consists of 13 residues. The full variable domain, in which reference TRBV7-6 and TRBJ2-2 provide the parts outside the CDR3, is GAGVSQSPRYKVTKRGQDVALRCDPISGHVSLYWYRQALGQGPEFLTYFNYEAQQDKSGLPNDRFSAERPEGSISTLTIQRTEQRDSAMYRCASSAAGMGELFFGEGSRLTVL.

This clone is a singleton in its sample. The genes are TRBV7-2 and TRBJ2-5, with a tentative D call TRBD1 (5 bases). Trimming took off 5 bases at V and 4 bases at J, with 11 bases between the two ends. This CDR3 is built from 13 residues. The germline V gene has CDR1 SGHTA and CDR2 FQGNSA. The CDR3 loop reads CASSPGHLETQYF. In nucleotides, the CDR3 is TGTGCCAGCAGCCCCGGACACCTAGAGACCCAGTACTTC.